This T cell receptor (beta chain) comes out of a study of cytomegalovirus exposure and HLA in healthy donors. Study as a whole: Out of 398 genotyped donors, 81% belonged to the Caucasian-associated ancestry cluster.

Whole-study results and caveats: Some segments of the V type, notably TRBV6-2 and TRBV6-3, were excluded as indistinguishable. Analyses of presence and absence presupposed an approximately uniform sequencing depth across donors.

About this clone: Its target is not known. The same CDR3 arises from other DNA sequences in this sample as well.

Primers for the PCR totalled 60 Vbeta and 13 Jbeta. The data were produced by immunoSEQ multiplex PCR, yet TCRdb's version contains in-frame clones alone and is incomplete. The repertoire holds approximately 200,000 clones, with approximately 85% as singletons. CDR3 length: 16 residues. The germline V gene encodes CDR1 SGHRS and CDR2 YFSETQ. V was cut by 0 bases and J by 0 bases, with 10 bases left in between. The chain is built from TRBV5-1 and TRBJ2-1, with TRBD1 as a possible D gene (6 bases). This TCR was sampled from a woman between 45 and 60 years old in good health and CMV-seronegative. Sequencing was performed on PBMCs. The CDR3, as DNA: TGCGCCAGCAGCTTGGCGGTAGGGGGCTCCTACAATGAGCAGTTCTTC. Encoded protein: CASSLAVGGSYNEQFF. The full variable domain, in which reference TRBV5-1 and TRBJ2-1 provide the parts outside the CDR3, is KAGVTQTPRYLIKTRGQQVTLSCSPISGHRSVSWYQQTPGQGLQFLFEYFSETQRNKGNFPGRFSGRQFSNSRSEMNVSTLELGDSALYLCASSLAVGGSYNEQFFGPGTRLTVL.